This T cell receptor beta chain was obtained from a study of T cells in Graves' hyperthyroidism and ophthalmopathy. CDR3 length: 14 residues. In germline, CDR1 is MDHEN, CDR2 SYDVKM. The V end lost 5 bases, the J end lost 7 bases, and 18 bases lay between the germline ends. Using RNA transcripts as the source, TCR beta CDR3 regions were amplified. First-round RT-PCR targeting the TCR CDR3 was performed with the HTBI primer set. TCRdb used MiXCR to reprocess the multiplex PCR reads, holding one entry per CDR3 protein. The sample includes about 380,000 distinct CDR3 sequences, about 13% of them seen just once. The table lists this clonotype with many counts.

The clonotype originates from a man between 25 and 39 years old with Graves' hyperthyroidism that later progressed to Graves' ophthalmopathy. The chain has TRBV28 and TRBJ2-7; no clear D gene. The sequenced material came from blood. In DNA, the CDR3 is TGTGCCAGCAGTCGGATAGGTCCAAAAGGGGAGCAGTACTTC. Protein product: CASSRIGPKGEQYF.